This T cell receptor beta chain was obtained from a study of spatial heterogeneity in lung cancer (dated by TCRdb to about 2019). Study-level background: Beta-chain transcripts were consistently detected in greater numbers than alpha-chain transcripts, which likely reflects a higher abundance of beta-chain transcripts. Nonsynonymous mutation counts, determined by whole-exome sequencing of tumor tissue, were related to features of the TCR repertoire. TCR transcript counts in tumor regions correlated strongly with a T cell transcriptional module score from matched bulk RNA-seq. In the raw uncorrected reads, each unique combination of TCR and UMI appeared more than ten times on average. At surgery, both alpha and beta chains were TCR-sequenced in roughly 200 tumor regions, some 64 matched nontumor lung samples and around 50 PBMC samples. In non-small cell lung cancer, the study quantitatively compared TCR alpha and beta repertoires across several tumor regions, matched nontumor lung, and blood. Study-wide findings and limitations: Additional single-cell paired TCR alpha and beta sequencing was considered necessary to confirm, at a functional level, the hypothesis that regional TCRs recognize regional mutations. The count of ubiquitous expanded TCRs correlated with the count of ubiquitous nonsynonymous mutations, and the count of regional expanded TCRs correlated with the count of regional nonsynonymous mutations. The tumor nonsynonymous mutation count correlated with the number of expanded alpha and beta TCRs within the tumor. TCR-seq was estimated to cover only roughly 7% of tumor T cells for alpha chains and 12% to 15% for beta chains.

The library was obtained by 5' RACE. Instrument on record: NextSeq 500. The TCR library protocol attached a unique molecular identifier to each TCR cDNA molecule to allow correction of PCR and sequencing errors. The paper's processing steps were these. Decombinator tools were used for TCR identification, UMI-based error correction and CDR3 extraction. Expanded TCRs were defined as those above a frequency of 2 per 1,000, corresponding to the top 1% of the tumor frequency distribution. Expanded tumor TCRs statistically deemed absent (corrected P<0.05) from at least one tumor region were classed as regional, and all other expanded tumor TCRs were classed as ubiquitous. Renyi diversity was calculated using the R vegan package after each repertoire was subsampled 100 times to 5,000 TCRs. To build CDR3 similarity networks, amino acid triplet string-kernel similarity was used, and CDR3s were connected when their pairwise similarity was above 0.82. Using fastp trimming at Q25 and MiXCR clonotype assembly, TCRdb reanalyzed the public sequencing data and kept in-frame beta chains. Every entry covers one CDR3 protein and lists the most common genes and DNA from its rows. TCRdb's processing, not the authors', yielded these V and J calls. This sample lists several thousand distinct CDR3 sequences; around 7% were detected once. The top ten constitute over 6.5% of the sample.

Interpreted using the paper, the time point label stands for: sample taken at primary tumor resection. Samples were obtained from 72 patients with early-stage, untreated non-small cell lung cancer from the lung TRACERx cohort. Without any cell sorting, TCR sequencing was performed on whole RNA extracted either from tumor and nontumor lung tissue or from cryopreserved PBMC samples. Only patients for whom sufficient RNA was available from at least two tumor regions were selected for TCR sequencing. Before selection, tumor and adjacent nontumor lung specimens were reviewed by a lung pathologist. In its sample, this clonotype was seen a few times. What antigen it recognizes has not been identified. No clone much larger than this one lies a single base away; base qualities are absent. The CDR3 covers 13 residues, taking in both the cysteine and the phenylalanine. CDR3 DNA is the only sequence kept; it has 39 bases, read in frame from the first base. The germline V gene (reference sequence) provides CDR1 SGHNT and CDR2 YYREEE. Trimming takes 4 bases off V and 7 bases off J; junction bases not matched to a gene: 7.

The TCR sequence derives from a male donor with early-stage non-small cell lung cancer. The specimen was lung tumor tissue, collected at surgery. The V gene is TRBV5-4 and the J gene is TRBJ1-2; the junction holds 7 bases that match TRBD1. The DNA reads as follows: TGTGCCAGCAGCCAAGGACAGGTTCGTGGCTACACCTTC. Its protein reads: CASSQGQVRGYTF. The variable domain in full, with residues beyond the CDR3 obtained from the reference TRBV5-4 and TRBJ1-2 genes, is ETGVTQSPTHLIKTRGQQVTLRCSSQSGHNTVSWYQQALGQGPQFIFQYYREEENGRGNFPPRFSGLQFPNYSSELNVNALELDDSALYLCASSQGQVRGYTFGSGTRLTVV.